The 22 T cell receptor beta chains below all came from one sample that was sequenced in a study of T cells in Graves' hyperthyroidism and ophthalmopathy. Amplified TCR beta CDR3 regions derived from RNA transcripts. Primed by the HTBI set, a first-round RT-PCR was run on the TCR CDR3. TCRdb re-called the multiplex PCR reads with MiXCR, one entry per CDR3 protein. The sample includes about 400,000 distinct CDR3 sequences, roughly 15% of them seen just once. Source material: blood. The receptors come from a young man with Graves' ophthalmopathy.

There are a few counts of this clonotype. V is TRBV19 and J is TRBJ2-7; 8 positions agree with TRBD1. Germline V gene lookup returns CDR1 LNHDA and CDR2 SQIVND (reference sequence). After removal of 6 bases from V and 0 bases from J, the junction contained 10 bases not matched to a gene. The CDR3 contains 16 residues. In DNA, the CDR3 is TGTGCCAGTAGCCAAGGTGGACAGGGAGGCTCCTACGAGCAGTACTTC. Its translation: CASSQGGQGGSYEQYF. Combining the CDR3 with reference TRBV19 and TRBJ2-7 gives the whole variable domain DGGITQSPKYLFRKEGQNVTLSCEQNLNHDAMYWYRQDPGQGLRLIYYSQIVNDFQKGDIAEGYSVSREKKESFPLTVTSAQKNPTAFYLCASSQGGQGGSYEQYFGPGTRLTVT.

This clonotype showed up many times. The chain recombines TRBV11-2 with TRBJ2-1, with 13 bases matching TRBD2. The V segment lost 5 bases and the J segment 6 bases; nucleotides outside the gene matches: 4. This CDR3 is built from 15 residues. The germline gives CDR1 SGHAT, CDR2 FQNNGV. CDR3 nucleotide sequence: TGTGCCAGCAGCCCGGGACTAGCGGGACCCAATGAGCAGTTCTTC. This sequence encodes CASSPGLAGPNEQFF.

This clonotype has at least ten counts. The chain joins TRBV3-1 to TRBJ2-1; D not resolved. The germline V gene encodes CDR1 LGHDT and CDR2 YNNKEL (reference sequence). The CDR3 is made up of 13 amino acids. V was pared by 0 bases and J by 2 bases, with 2 bases between. CDR3 region: CASSQDAYNEQFF. The DNA of the CDR3 is TGTGCCAGCAGCCAAGACGCCTACAATGAGCAGTTCTTC.

Points on this clonotype: Since the CDR3 does not end with the conserved phenylalanine or tryptophan, this likely comes from a read error. The chain employs TRBV12-5 and TRBJ1-1; D remains ambiguous. Germline V lookup: CDR1 LGHNT, CDR2 FRNRAP. The CDR3 is 12 residues long. The V end was cut by 7 bases, the J end by 1 base, with 7 bases between. The CDR3 loop reads CASARSNTEAFY. The CDR3 DNA reads TGTGCTAGTGCTCGCTCGAACACTGAAGCTTTCTAT.

The table lists this clonotype with many counts. This chain joins TRBV6-1 and TRBJ2-3; D is uncertain. This CDR3 is built from 16 residues. V dropped 5 bases and J dropped 2 bases, with 17 bases sitting between them. Looked up from germline, CDR1 is MNHNS and CDR2 is SASEGT. This CDR3 reads CASSFHSSPNTDTQYF. CDR3 coding DNA: TGTGCCAGCAGTTTTCACAGTTCCCCTAACACAGATACGCAGTATTTT.

This clonotype has a handful of counts. The chain uses TRBV7-8 and TRBJ2-2; D call uncertain. CDR3 length: 16 residues. Trimming pared 1 base from V and 5 bases from J, leaving 14 bases between. Germline V gives CDR1 SGHVS, CDR2 FQNEAQ. CDR3 region: CASSLDQNLRTGELFF. Here the CDR3 DNA reads TGTGCCAGCAGCTTAGACCAGAACCTCAGGACCGGGGAGCTGTTTTTT.

This clonotype has at least ten counts. The rearrangement uses TRBV27 and TRBJ1-1; 9 bases line up with TRBD1. Germline V gives CDR1 MNHEY, CDR2 SMNVEV (reference sequence). The CDR3 runs to 16 residues. The V and J ends lost 3 bases and 5 bases, in that order; junction bases with no gene match: 10. The DNA of the CDR3 is TGTGCCAGCAGTTTCGAGCCGGGACAGGGCGGAACTGAAGCTTTCTTT. Translating gives CASSFEPGQGGTEAFF.

This clonotype has a count of ten or more. This chain joins TRBV6-1 and TRBJ2-3, with D unclear. The CDR3 sequence is 13 residues long. V lost 5 bases and J 5 bases, leaving 11 bases between the germline ends. Germline V gene sequence: CDR1 MNHNS, CDR2 SASEGT. CDR3 sequence: CASSRSNLDTQYF. The CDR3 coding sequence is TGTGCCAGCAGTCGCTCGAATCTAGATACGCAGTATTTT.

A word on this clonotype: A much larger clone differs by one base, so this may be a read error. The chain joins TRBV30 to TRBJ2-5, with 7 nucleotides matching TRBD1. The germline gives CDR1 GTSNPN, CDR2 SVGIG (reference sequence). The CDR3 spans 14 residues. In nucleotides, the CDR3 is TGTGCCCGGAGTACGGGACAGATGAGGGAGACCCAGTACTTC. It is translated as CARSTGQMRETQYF. The full variable domain, rest sourced from reference TRBV30 and TRBJ2-5, is SQTIHQWPATLVQPVGSPLSLECTVEGTSNPNLYWYRQAAGRGLQLLFYSVGIGQISSEVPQNLSASRPQDRQFILSSKKLLLSDSGFYLCARSTGQMRETQYFGPGTRLLVL.

This clonotype was seen ten or more times. The chain couples TRBV12-3 or TRBV12-4 to TRBJ1-2, with TRBD1 identical over 7 bases. CDR3 length: 13 amino acids. The junction had 9 bases not matched to a gene; V was cut back by 6 bases and J by 8 bases. The CDR3 here is CASSLDRVEGYTF. CDR3 nucleotides: TGTGCCAGCAGCCTTGACAGGGTAGAGGGCTACACCTTC.

This clonotype was detected many times. One end of the junction varies from germline; a read error may be responsible. The genes are TRBV29-1 and TRBJ1-5, with D unresolved. CDR1 and CDR2 from the germline V gene are SQVTM and ANQGSEA. The CDR3 consists of 13 residues. The CDR3 region is CSVTGDSNQSQHF. CDR3 in DNA: TGCAGCGTTACCGGGGATAGCAATCAGTCCCAGCATTTT.

This clonotype was seen at least ten times. This chain connects TRBV29-1 to TRBJ2-1; tentatively, D is TRBD2 (5 bases). From germline, CDR1 is SQVTM and CDR2 ANQGSEA. The CDR3 loop spans 13 amino acids. Trimming cost V 3 bases and J 4 bases, with 10 bases left between them. CDR3 in DNA: TGCAGCGTTGACCGCACTAGATACAATGAGCAGTTCTTC. Encoded protein: CSVDRTRYNEQFF.

This sequence joins TRBV12-3 or TRBV12-4 and TRBJ2-2, with D perhaps matching TRBD1 (5 bases). V lost 6 bases to trimming and J lost 4 bases, with 15 bases between them. This CDR3 comprises 15 residues. The CDR3 DNA follows: TGTGCCAGCAGGTCTACAGGAAAACTCACCGGGGAGCTGTTTTTT. This translates into CASRSTGKLTGELFF.

This clonotype was counted ten times or more. This sequence joins TRBV2 and TRBJ1-4, with D unclear. V lost 8 bases and J lost 3, with 16 bases in between. The CDR3 extends over 15 amino acids. Germline V gene sequence: CDR1 SNHLY, CDR2 FYNNEI. The CDR3 DNA sequence: TGTGCCAGCGTAAGGGAGGTGTCCTCTAATGAAAAACTGTTTTTT. Amino acids: CASVREVSSNEKLFF.

At least ten counts were recorded for this clonotype. The rearrangement joins TRBV2 to TRBJ2-7, with 10 bases aligning to TRBD1. The CDR3 runs to 14 residues. The V gene's germline CDR1 is SNHLY and CDR2 FYNNEI. V gave up 7 bases and J gave up 5 bases; unmatched junction bases: 8. CDR3 sequence (DNA): TGTGCCAGCATGAACCGGGACAGGGGAAACGAGCAGTACTTC. This sequence encodes CASMNRDRGNEQYF.

The V gene is TRBV29-1, the J gene TRBJ2-5; 12 bases match TRBD2. Trimming at V came to 6 bases and at J to 1 base, leaving 3 bases not matched to a gene. Germline CDR1 SQVTM, CDR2 ANQGSEA. CDR3 length equals 14 residues. For the CDR3, the DNA is TGCAGCGTACTAGCGGGAGGAGGCCAAGAGACCCAGTACTTC. Protein: CSVLAGGGQETQYF.

This clonotype was observed at least ten times. The CDR3: CASSYSRGGRSYEQYF. CDR3 DNA: TGTGCCAGCAGTTACTCGAGGGGAGGCCGCTCCTACGAGCAGTACTTC. This chain uses TRBV6-5 with TRBJ2-7; TRBD2 is a possible D gene (6 bases). CDR1 and CDR2 (germline): MNHEY, SVGAGI. This CDR3 is 16 amino acids long. Trimming cost V 0 bases and J 0 bases, with 12 bases left between them.

This clonotype appeared many times. The chain is built from TRBV12-3 or TRBV12-4 and TRBJ1-1; D is perhaps TRBD1 (5 bases). Deletions cut 3 bases from V and 4 bases from J, with 12 bases between. The CDR3 spans 14 residues. The CDR3 DNA reads as TGTGCCAGCAGTTTTCTGGGGGGGAGCACTGAAGCTTTCTTT. It specifies CASSFLGGSTEAFF.

In its sample, this clonotype was seen many times. The chain joins TRBV20-1 to TRBJ1-2; perhaps TRBD1 as D (5 bases). Per germline, CDR1 DFQATT and CDR2 SNEGSKA (reference sequence). This CDR3 contains 13 residues. Trimming left V 5 bases short and J 7 bases short, with 17 bases between. The CDR3 region is CSAAPQAGSGYTF. CDR3 sequence (DNA): TGCAGTGCTGCCCCACAGGCAGGGTCTGGCTACACCTTC.

This clonotype was seen only a few times. The CDR3 nucleotides read TGTGCCAGCTCACCAGGGCAGGTTAAAGGCTACACCTTC. Amino acids: CASSPGQVKGYTF. The V and J genes are TRBV18 and TRBJ1-2; D ambiguous. The CDR3 consists of 13 residues. Trimming left V 2 bases short and J 8 bases short, with 12 bases between. Germline V gene lookup returns CDR1 KGHSH and CDR2 LQKENI.

This sequence joins TRBV4-1 and TRBJ2-3; 9 nucleotides match TRBD1. Germline values: CDR1 MGHRA, CDR2 YSYEKL. The CDR3 length is 16 residues. J gave up 5 bases and V 0 bases, and 6 bases lay outside the gene matches. CDR3 DNA: TGCGCCAGCAGCCAAGACAGAACAGGGGGCAGAGATACGCAGTATTTT. Translated: CASSQDRTGGRDTQYF.

This clonotype was counted at least ten times. One junction end does not reproduce the germline sequence, and a read error may be involved. The chain employs TRBV11-2 and TRBJ1-1, with 9 positions matching TRBD1. Germline-derived CDR1 and CDR2 are SGHAT and FQNNGV. The CDR3 loop spans 12 amino acids. CDR3 in DNA: TGTGCCAGCGGGACAGGGAACGCTGAAGCTTTCTTT. Amino acids: CASGTGNAEAFF.